These 25 T cell receptor beta chains were sequenced from one sample in a study of CD8 T cells in Susac syndrome. Random hexamers served to reverse transcribe roughly 0.5 to 1 ug RNA. TCRdb ran MiXCR on the immunoSEQ multiplex PCR reads and lists one entry per CDR3 protein. The table lists under 200,000 distinct CDR3 sequences, 85% to 95% of them singletons, with over 0.095% in the top ten. Specimen: CD4+ T cells from PBMCs. Source of these receptors: a human donor with Susac syndrome.

J is TRBJ2-1 and V is TRBV20-1; 8 bases are shared with TRBD1. Germline V CDR1 and CDR2: DFQATT, SNEGSKA (reference sequence). The V and J ends lost 1 base and 8 bases, in that order; junction bases with no gene match: 7. CDR3 length: 14 amino acids. CDR3 region: CSARAGGKGYEQFF. CDR3 in DNA: TGCAGTGCTAGAGCAGGGGGCAAAGGCTATGAGCAGTTCTTC.

The chain couples TRBV19 to TRBJ1-1, with 7 bases lining up with TRBD1. Germline V gene sequence: CDR1 LNHDA, CDR2 SQIVND (reference sequence). This CDR3 comprises 16 residues. The junction had 13 bases not matched to a gene; V was cut back by 3 bases and J by 6 bases. This CDR3 is CASSIFGRTGVPEAFF. CDR3 DNA: TGTGCCAGTAGTATCTTCGGGAGAACAGGGGTCCCTGAAGCTTTCTTT.

The V and J genes are TRBV3-1 and TRBJ1-1; perhaps TRBD1 as D (5 bases). The V end lost 2 bases, the J end lost 4 bases, and 8 bases lay between the germline ends. CDR3 size: 13 residues. Germline CDR1 reads LGHDT; CDR2 reads YNNKEL (reference sequence). The CDR3 DNA follows: TGTGCCAGCAGCCAAACAGGAATCACTGAAGCTTTCTTT. Its translation: CASSQTGITEAFF.

This clonotype was observed a single time. The V call is TRBV25-1, the J call TRBJ2-7; tentative D call: TRBD2 (7 bases). This CDR3 comprises 13 residues. V was trimmed by 7 bases and J by 6 bases, leaving 16 bases between them. CDR1 is MGHDK and CDR2 is SYGVNS in the germline V gene. The CDR3 loop reads CASTTTRGAEQYF. In DNA form, the CDR3 reads TGTGCCAGCACTACAACCCGGGGGGCCGAGCAGTACTTC.

The chain combines TRBV24-1 with TRBJ2-1; 16 bases agree with TRBD2. The CDR3 consists of 17 residues. In germline, CDR1 is KGHDR, CDR2 SFDVKD. V trimming: 5 bases; J trimming: 8 bases; junction bases outside the gene matches: 8. CDR3 DNA sequence: TGTGCCACCAGTGCCGGGACTAGCGGGGGGGGAGGAGATGAGCAGTTCTTC. Its translation is CATSAGTSGGGGDEQFF.

The chain recombines TRBV5-1 with TRBJ2-6; no reliable D call. V lost 4 bases, J lost 3 bases, and 8 bases lay in between. Looked up from germline, CDR1 is SGHRS and CDR2 is YFSETQ. This CDR3 is 14 amino acids long. CDR3 protein: CASSLGFGANVLTF. The CDR3 DNA follows: TGCGCCAGCAGCCTAGGTTTTGGGGCCAACGTCCTGACTTTC.

This clonotype was picked up a small number of times. V and J are TRBV7-8 and TRBJ2-3; D is unclear. The CDR3 has 14 amino acids. The V and J ends lost 3 bases and 3 bases respectively, with 10 bases between them. Germline V gives CDR1 SGHVS, CDR2 FQNEAQ. CDR3 sequence (DNA): TGTGCCAGCAGCTTGAGGACGTATACAGATACGCAGTATTTT. It yields the protein CASSLRTYTDTQYF.

The V gene is TRBV3-1, the J gene TRBJ2-5; D possibly corresponds to TRBD1 (6 bases). The V and J ends lost 1 base and 2 bases respectively, with 11 bases between them. Germline V CDR1 and CDR2: LGHDT, YNNKEL (reference sequence). The length of the CDR3 is 15 residues. The CDR3, as DNA: TGTGCCAGCAGCCAAGTAGGACAGCGGCAAGAGACCCAGTACTTC. It specifies CASSQVGQRQETQYF.

The chain uses TRBV5-1 and TRBJ2-1, with 8 bases aligning to TRBD1. Germline V lookup: CDR1 SGHRS, CDR2 YFSETQ. The junction had 8 bases not matched to a gene; V was cut back by 4 bases and J by 5 bases. The CDR3 length is 15 residues. The CDR3 region is CASSTGDRKNNEQFF. The CDR3 nucleotides are TGCGCCAGCAGCACTGGGGACAGGAAGAACAATGAGCAGTTCTTC.

Regarding this clonotype: This CDR3 is missing its conserved last phenylalanine or tryptophan, likely due to a read error. The rearrangement links TRBV30 to TRBJ1-2; D is perhaps TRBD1 (5 bases). Trimming pared 0 bases from V and 6 bases from J, leaving 17 bases between. The CDR3 has 15 amino acids. Germline V CDR1 and CDR2: GTSNPN, SVGIG (reference sequence). CDR3 loop: CAWSVTKGKWDGYTS. The CDR3 DNA reads as TGTGCCTGGAGTGTAACTAAGGGGAAATGGGATGGCTACACCTCC.

The chain is built from TRBV10-3 and TRBJ2-3, with D perhaps matching TRBD2 (6 bases). The germline V gene has CDR1 ENHRY and CDR2 SYGVKD. The germline V and J ends were trimmed by 0 bases and 4 bases, with 11 bases remaining between them. This CDR3 is 15 amino acids long. This chain's CDR3 is CAISESAGTSDTQYF. CDR3 in DNA: TGTGCCATCAGTGAGTCGGCCGGGACTTCAGATACGCAGTATTTT.

This sequence joins TRBV20-1 and TRBJ2-7; 7 nucleotides agree with TRBD1. V lost 3 bases to trimming and J lost 7 bases; unmatched junction nucleotides: 6. This CDR3 has 12 residues. The germline gives CDR1 DFQATT, CDR2 SNEGSKA (reference sequence). In DNA, the CDR3 is TGCAGTGCTAGTAGAGGGGGCCGAGAGCAGTACTTC. As protein: CSASRGGREQYF.

The chain carries TRBV2 and TRBJ1-1; perhaps TRBD1 as D (5 bases). Germline CDR1 is SNHLY and CDR2 is FYNNEI. The CDR3 has 13 amino acids. Trimming took off 7 bases at V and 4 bases at J, with 13 bases between the two ends. The CDR3 protein is CASTVGRGTEAFF. The CDR3 DNA sequence: TGTGCCAGCACCGTCGGGAGGGGCACTGAAGCTTTCTTT.

This clonotype came up once. The J gene is TRBJ1-1, the V gene TRBV3-1; D is uncertain. Trimming removed 6 bases from V and 1 base from J, with 9 bases in between. The CDR3 is 13 residues long. CDR1 is LGHDT and CDR2 is YNNKEL in the germline V gene (reference sequence). CDR3 nucleotide sequence: TGTGCCAGCAGTCAGCATAAGAACACTGAAGCTTTCTTT. This gives the protein CASSQHKNTEAFF.

The CDR3: CAISESGTSGSWEQYF. The CDR3 region has the DNA TGTGCCATCAGTGAGTCCGGGACTAGCGGGTCCTGGGAGCAGTACTTC. The rearrangement links TRBV10-3 to TRBJ2-7, with 12 bases identical to TRBD2. The CDR3 length is 16 residues. Germline CDR1 reads ENHRY; CDR2 reads SYGVKD. Trimming cost V 0 bases and J 7 bases; bases outside gene matches: 7.

The V and J genes are TRBV6-6 and TRBJ2-5; D gene ambiguous. Germline assignment: CDR1 MNHNY and CDR2 SVGAGI (reference sequence). The CDR3 is 12 residues long. Deletions cut 2 bases from V and 5 bases from J, with 6 bases between. The CDR3 nucleotides are TGTGCCAGCAGTTACGGTTCTGAGACCCAGTACTTC. Encoded protein: CASSYGSETQYF.

V gene TRBV7-9 combines with J gene TRBJ1-6, with D maybe TRBD1 (5 bases). The germline V and J ends were trimmed by 6 bases and 11 bases, with 20 bases remaining between them. The length of the CDR3 is 15 residues. The germline V gene encodes CDR1 SEHNR and CDR2 FQNEAQ (reference sequence). As DNA, the CDR3 is TGTGCCAGCAGTCCCCGGGACGTTACTGGAGCACCCCTCCACTTT. Translation: CASSPRDVTGAPLHF. Using reference TRBV7-9 and TRBJ1-6 for the parts outside the CDR3, the full variable domain is DTGVSQNPRHKITKRGQNVTFRCDPISEHNRLYWYRQTLGQGPEFLTYFQNEAQLEKSRLLSDRFSAERPKGSFSTLEIQRTEQGDSAMYLCASSPRDVTGAPLHFGNGTRLTVT.

This rearrangement joins TRBV9 to TRBJ2-3; D ambiguous. The CDR3 runs 15 residues. Germline lookup yields CDR1 SGDLS and CDR2 YYNGEE. Trimming removed 0 bases from V and 0 bases from J, with 8 bases in between. The CDR3 bases are TGTGCCAGCAGCGTAGGTCCATTGAGCACAGATACGCAGTATTTT. It codes for CASSVGPLSTDTQYF.

V usage is TRBV5-1 and J usage is TRBJ2-5, with D possibly being TRBD2 (5 bases). CDR1 SGHRS and CDR2 YFSETQ come from the germline V gene. Trimming left V 4 bases short and J 5 bases short, with 18 bases between. The CDR3 runs 15 residues. The chain's CDR3 is CASSPVGAEEETQYF. CDR3 bases: TGCGCCAGCAGCCCGGTGGGAGCCGAGGAGGAGACCCAGTACTTC.

This clonotype was observed a single time. The rearrangement uses TRBV5-6 and TRBJ2-5; D assignment may be TRBD1 or TRBD2 (5 bases each). There are 14 residues in the CDR3. Germline CDR1 reads SGHDT; CDR2 reads YYEEEE. Trimming took off 1 base at V and 0 bases at J, with 7 bases between the two ends. In nucleotides, the CDR3 is TGTGCCAGCAGCTTGTGGGGACACCAAGAGACCCAGTACTTC. The encoded protein is CASSLWGHQETQYF.

The chain links TRBV6-5 to TRBJ2-5, with D perhaps TRBD2 (6 bases). Trimming cost V 7 bases and J 1 base, with 13 bases left between them. The CDR3 has 14 residues. Germline-derived CDR1 and CDR2 are MNHEY and SVGAGI. CDR3 nucleotides: TGTGCCAGCAACCCACCGGGACTCCAAGAGACCCAGTACTTC. Translation: CASNPPGLQETQYF.

The V and J genes are TRBV7-2 and TRBJ2-2; D gene ambiguous. Germline V gene sequence: CDR1 SGHTA, CDR2 FQGNSA. With 1 base removed from V and 5 bases from J, the gap between germline ends came to 8 bases. The CDR3 is 14 amino acids. CDR3 amino acids: CASSLVVTTGELFF. The CDR3 nucleotides read TGTGCCAGCAGCTTAGTTGTAACGACCGGGGAGCTGTTTTTT.

Written as DNA, the CDR3 is TGTGCCAGCAGCTTGGAGATCGCGGAGACCCAGTACTTC. The encoded protein is CASSLEIAETQYF. The chain combines TRBV5-6 with TRBJ2-5; D ambiguous. The CDR3 length is 13 residues. Trimming left V 0 bases short and J 5 bases short, with 8 bases between. CDR1 SGHDT and CDR2 YYEEEE come from the germline V gene. Looking up the rest from reference TRBV5-6 and TRBJ2-5 gives the full variable domain: DAGVTQSPTHLIKTRGQQVTLRCSPKSGHDTVSWYQQALGQGPQFIFQYYEEEERQRGNFPDRFSGHQFPNYSSELNVNALLLGDSALYLCASSLEIAETQYFGPGTRLLVL.

The V call is TRBV20-1, the J call TRBJ2-7, with TRBD1 identical over 7 bases. Per the germline V gene, CDR1 is DFQATT and CDR2 is SNEGSKA (reference sequence). The CDR3 extends over 16 amino acids. After removal of 4 bases from V and 1 base from J, the junction contained 13 bases not matched to a gene. The DNA of the CDR3 is TGCAGTGCTATGAACAGGGGACAGAAGATATCCTACGAGCAGTACTTC. It translates to CSAMNRGQKISYEQYF.

The genes are TRBV5-1 and TRBJ2-4, with D possibly TRBD2 on 6 matching bases. The germline V gene has CDR1 SGHRS and CDR2 YFSETQ. The length of the CDR3 is 15 residues. V was trimmed by 0 bases and J by 1 base, leaving 8 bases between them. The chain's CDR3 is CASSLVAGAKNIQYF. The CDR3 DNA follows: TGCGCCAGCAGCTTGGTGGCGGGGGCCAAAAACATTCAGTACTTC.